Sequencing of this TCR beta chain was carried out in a study of cytomegalovirus exposure and HLA in healthy donors. PCR amplification relied on 60 Vbeta primers (plus 13 Jbeta primers). The protocol was immunoSEQ multiplex PCR, while the TCRdb copy is restricted to in-frame clones and leaves out a portion. In the table there are 200,000 to 250,000 clones, roughly 82% of which are singletons. Whole-study findings and limits: Follow-up analysis seemed to connect common viral pathogens with several of the most significant clusters identified.

Remarks on this clone: Its antigen remains unknown.

V dropped 5 bases and J dropped 1 base, with 8 bases sitting between them. This CDR3 region has 13 residues. Germline V CDR1 and CDR2: SGHVS, FNYEAQ. This chain uses TRBV7-6 with TRBJ1-1; D not resolved. This TCR was sampled from a woman between 40 and 55 years old in good health and CMV-seropositive. The sequencing input was PBMCs. The CDR3 coding sequence is TGTGCCAGCAGCGAGAGTCCGAACACTGAAGCTTTCTTT. Encoded protein: CASSESPNTEAFF. The complete variable domain, with remaining parts taken from reference TRBV7-6 and TRBJ1-1, reads GAGVSQSPRYKVTKRGQDVALRCDPISGHVSLYWYRQALGQGPEFLTYFNYEAQQDKSGLPNDRFSAERPEGSISTLTIQRTEQRDSAMYRCASSESPNTEAFFGQGTRLTVV.